Each of the 25 T cell receptor beta chains below was sequenced from the same sample in a study of cytomegalovirus exposure and HLA in healthy donors (dated by TCRdb to the late 2010s). Receptor libraries were prepared by the immunoSEQ multiplex PCR assay. For the multiplex PCR, a mixture combining 60 forward primers for TCR Vbeta segments and 13 reverse primers for TCR Jbeta segments was used. Entries here come from immuneACCESS through TCRdb and include only in-frame sequences with V and J called. Some clones fail to appear in such tables; in the studies checked, an unresolved V gene covers under half of the shortfall, and the cause of the remainder is unknown. The sample table lists fewer than 150,000 clones, approximately 78% of them with a count of one. The ten biggest clones cover about 6.6% of the sample. The sample taken for sequencing was PBMCs. The receptors derive from a woman aged 40 to 50 in good health and CMV-seropositive.

The chain joins TRBV6-1 to TRBJ1-1; TRBD1 is a possible D gene (5 bases). Germline CDR1 and CDR2: MNHNS and SASEGT. CDR3 length: 13 amino acids. The V and J ends lost 7 bases and 1 base respectively, with 10 bases between them. As DNA, the CDR3 is TGTGCCAGCAATAACGGGGGGAACACTGAAGCTTTCTTT. Its protein is CASNNGGNTEAFF.

The chain combines TRBV30 with TRBJ1-2; D perhaps matches TRBD1 (5 bases). CDR1 GTSNPN and CDR2 SVGIG come from the germline V gene (reference sequence). V was trimmed by 0 bases and J by 8 bases, leaving 13 bases between them. The CDR3 totals 13 residues. CDR3 sequence (DNA): TGTGCCTGGAGTGTGGCGGGACTAGGAGGCTACACCTTC. Translation gives CAWSVAGLGGYTF.

This clone has only a few counts. The gene calls are TRBV18 and TRBJ2-1; the match to TRBD2 covers 10 bases. With 0 bases clipped from V and 7 bases from J, the junction kept 3 bases outside the gene matches. Per the germline V gene, CDR1 is KGHSH and CDR2 is LQKENI. The CDR3 has 15 residues. The DNA of the CDR3 is TGTGCCAGCTCACCACCCGGGACTAGCGTGAATGAGCAGTTCTTC. Protein product: CASSPPGTSVNEQFF.

The rearrangement joins TRBV5-4 to TRBJ1-2; D unclear. Germline CDR1 SGHNT, CDR2 YYREEE (reference sequence). The CDR3 length is 14 residues. V lost 1 base and J lost 7, with 14 bases in between. CDR3 protein: CASSLPAGNGGYTF. CDR3 nucleotides: TGTGCCAGCAGCTTGCCGGCGGGGAATGGTGGCTACACCTTC.

This clone was seen only a few times. V usage is TRBV7-2 and J usage is TRBJ2-3, with TRBD2 matching 11 bases. The CDR3 runs to 19 residues. Looked up from germline, CDR1 is SGHTA and CDR2 is FQGNSA. Trimming cost V 1 base and J 2 bases; bases outside gene matches: 11. Here the CDR3 DNA reads TGTGCCAGCAGCTTAGTTTCGGGGACTAGCGGAACATACACAGATACGCAGTATTTT. Translation: CASSLVSGTSGTYTDTQYF.

The chain couples TRBV15 to TRBJ2-3, with D possibly TRBD2 on 6 matching bases. The CDR3 has 11 amino acids. Germline V lookup: CDR1 LNHNV, CDR2 YYDKDF (reference sequence). V lost 5 bases and J lost 10, with 10 bases in between. CDR3 region: CATSLWDSQYF. CDR3 DNA: TGTGCCACCAGCTTATGGGACTCGCAGTATTTT. Looking up the rest from reference TRBV15 and TRBJ2-3 gives the full variable domain: DAMVIQNPRYQVTQFGKPVTLSCSQTLNHNVMYWYQQKSSQAPKLLFHYYDKDFNNEADTPDNFQSRRPNTSFCFLDIRSPGLGDTAMYLCATSLWDSQYFGPGTRLTVL.

This chain's CDR3 is CASSWTGDQPQHF. CDR3 coding DNA: TGTGCCAGCAGTTGGACAGGGGATCAGCCCCAGCATTTT. The genes are TRBV28 and TRBJ1-5; 9 nucleotides line up with TRBD1. CDR1 and CDR2 from the germline V gene are MDHEN and SYDVKM. The CDR3 contains 13 residues. V lost 4 bases, J lost 5 bases, and 0 bases stayed unmatched.

This clone was seen only once. V and J are TRBV6-5 and TRBJ1-4; D gene unclear. CDR3 length: 14 residues. The germline V and J ends were trimmed by 5 bases and 0 bases, with 7 bases remaining between them. In germline, CDR1 is MNHEY, CDR2 SVGAGI. This CDR3 reads CASSRVSTNEKLFF. CDR3 sequence (DNA): TGTGCCAGCAGTCGAGTGTCAACTAATGAAAAACTGTTTTTT.

This chain joins TRBV10-3 and TRBJ2-7, with D perhaps matching TRBD1 (7 bases). The V and J ends lost 6 bases and 5 bases respectively, with 20 bases between them. From germline, CDR1 is ENHRY and CDR2 SYGVKD. The CDR3 runs to 15 residues. CDR3 bases: TGTGCCATCAGGACTAGGACAGGTAACTTCGACGAGCAGTACTTC. This gives the protein CAIRTRTGNFDEQYF.

V usage is TRBV5-1 and J usage is TRBJ2-7; 13 positions agree with TRBD2. The CDR3 loop spans 15 amino acids. The junction had 4 bases not matched to a gene; V was cut back by 4 bases and J by 3 bases. Germline CDR1 is SGHRS and CDR2 is YFSETQ. CDR3: CASSQGTSGNYEQYF. Here the CDR3 DNA reads TGCGCCAGCAGCCAAGGGACTAGCGGGAACTACGAGCAGTACTTC.

The chain combines TRBV14 with TRBJ1-2; tentative D call: TRBD1 (6 bases). V was pared by 0 bases and J by 2 bases, with 16 bases between. There are 17 residues in the CDR3. In germline, CDR1 is SGHDN, CDR2 FVKESK. The CDR3 DNA reads as TGTGCCAGCAGCCAAGATGGGGTTGGACAGAGGAACTATGGCTACACCTTC. Translation gives CASSQDGVGQRNYGYTF.

The chain employs TRBV7-9 and TRBJ2-7; 9 bases map to TRBD1. The CDR3 consists of 16 residues. The V gene's germline CDR1 is SEHNR and CDR2 FQNEAQ (reference sequence). The J segment lost 3 bases and the V segment lost 5 bases, leaving 11 bases of the junction unmatched. CDR3: CASSGTGRAAHYEQYF. The CDR3 region has the DNA TGTGCCAGCAGCGGGACAGGGCGCGCTGCTCACTACGAGCAGTACTTC.

This chain links TRBV6-1 with TRBJ1-3; D is perhaps TRBD1 (6 bases). This CDR3 contains 14 residues. Trimming took off 8 bases at V and 4 bases at J, with 15 bases between the two ends. CDR1 and CDR2 (germline): MNHNS, SASEGT. Here the CDR3 reads CASQPTGFGNTIYF. CDR3 sequence (DNA): TGTGCCAGCCAACCAACAGGGTTCGGAAACACCATATATTTT.

The CDR3 reads CASSPQGEETQYF. In DNA, the CDR3 is TGTGCCAGCAGCCCTCAGGGGGAAGAGACCCAGTACTTC. The chain employs TRBV5-4 and TRBJ2-5; 7 bases agree with TRBD1. The CDR3 covers 13 residues. The germline V gene has CDR1 SGHNT and CDR2 YYREEE (reference sequence). V lost 4 bases, J lost 3 bases, and 3 bases stayed unmatched.

This chain joins TRBV7-9 and TRBJ1-1; possibly TRBD1 for D (5 bases). The CDR3 sequence is 13 residues long. In germline, CDR1 is SEHNR, CDR2 FQNEAQ (reference sequence). V was pared by 3 bases and J by 1 base, with 6 bases between. In DNA form, the CDR3 reads TGTGCCAGCAGCTTTACAGGGAACACTGAAGCTTTCTTT. It encodes CASSFTGNTEAFF.

This clone was recorded a few times. CDR3 residues: CASRSQSSSYNEQFF. CDR3 coding DNA: TGTGCCAGCAGGTCTCAGTCAAGCTCCTACAATGAGCAGTTCTTC. The chain combines TRBV28 with TRBJ2-1; no clear D gene. With 6 bases removed from V and 0 bases from J, the gap between germline ends came to 12 bases. The CDR3 is 15 residues long. The germline V gene has CDR1 MDHEN and CDR2 SYDVKM.

The chain recombines TRBV9 with TRBJ2-2, with D possibly being TRBD2 (6 bases). Germline loops: CDR1 SGDLS, CDR2 YYNGEE. The CDR3 runs 14 residues. V was shortened by 3 bases and J by 4 bases, with 10 bases between the two germline ends. Written as DNA, the CDR3 is TGTGCCAGCAGCGCGGGACTGAGCACCGGGGAGCTGTTTTTT. The encoded protein is CASSAGLSTGELFF.

The V gene is TRBV12-2, the J gene TRBJ2-2; TRBD2 reflects the table's D call only, with no check against the DNA. TRBV12-2 is a pseudogene segment. CDR3 length equals 16 residues. The CDR3 nucleotides read TGTGCAAGTCGCCCCCTCCCCGGGACTCCCCCCGGGGAGCTGTTTTTT. Its protein product is CASRPLPGTPPGELFF.

The J gene is TRBJ2-1, the V gene TRBV2; D remains ambiguous. The ends were cut back, 8 bases at V and 4 bases at J, with 6 bases in the middle. The CDR3 runs 11 residues. CDR1 is SNHLY and CDR2 is FYNNEI in the germline V gene. Here the CDR3 reads CASRVYNEQFF. The DNA of the CDR3 is TGTGCCAGCCGGGTGTACAATGAGCAGTTCTTC. Combining the CDR3 with reference TRBV2 and TRBJ2-1 gives the whole variable domain EPEVTQTPSHQVTQMGQEVILRCVPISNHLYFYWYRQILGQKVEFLVSFYNNEISEKSEIFDDQFSVERPDGSNFTLKIRSTKLEDSAMYFCASRVYNEQFFGPGTRLTVL.

The chain links TRBV5-4 to TRBJ1-3, with TRBD1 identical over 8 bases. Germline lookup yields CDR1 SGHNT and CDR2 YYREEE (reference sequence). V lost 4 bases and J lost 4; bases outside the gene matches: 7. The CDR3 totals 15 residues. The CDR3: CASSPKQGVGNTIYF. The DNA for the CDR3 is TGTGCCAGCAGCCCAAAACAGGGGGTAGGAAACACCATATATTTT.

The chain couples TRBV18 to TRBJ1-2; TRBD1 aligns across 11 bases. Per germline, CDR1 KGHSH and CDR2 LQKENI. CDR3 size: 15 residues. Unmatched junction bases numbered 8, after V lost 3 bases and J lost 8 bases. The CDR3 DNA sequence: TGTGCCAGCTCACCTCGGACAGGGGGCGCTTGGGGCTACACCTTC. Translating it yields CASSPRTGGAWGYTF.

J is TRBJ2-7 and V is TRBV9; the match to TRBD1 covers 8 bases. The V gene end was trimmed by 0 bases and the J gene end by 4 bases; junction bases not matched to a gene: 9. This CDR3 contains 16 residues. Germline assignment: CDR1 SGDLS and CDR2 YYNGEE. The CDR3 DNA reads TGTGCCAGCAGCGTAGATTCCGGACAGGGTCTTTACGAGCAGTACTTC. Encoded protein: CASSVDSGQGLYEQYF.

V and J are TRBV7-9 and TRBJ1-4; possible D gene TRBD1, 6 bases. CDR1 SEHNR and CDR2 FQNEAQ come from the germline V gene (reference sequence). The CDR3 contains 17 residues. V gave up 6 bases and J gave up 3 bases, with 20 bases separating them. The DNA for the CDR3 is TGTGCCAGCAGTTCGTCACTTACAGGGAAATCTAATGAAAAACTGTTTTTT. This translates into CASSSSLTGKSNEKLFF.

The V gene is TRBV5-1, the J gene TRBJ1-3; 7 bases are shared with TRBD1. Trimming at V came to 4 bases and at J to 2 bases, leaving 3 bases not matched to a gene. Germline values: CDR1 SGHRS, CDR2 YFSETQ. The CDR3 sequence is 14 residues long. CDR3 coding DNA: TGCGCCAGCAGCCTCGACAGGGCTGGAAACACCATATATTTT. This translates into CASSLDRAGNTIYF.

The chain is built from TRBV6-1 and TRBJ2-2; 8 bases are shared with TRBD1. CDR1 MNHNS and CDR2 SASEGT come from the germline V gene. The CDR3 is 16 amino acids. Losses at the gene ends were 1 base for V and 6 bases for J; bases not matched to a gene: 7. The CDR3 region has the DNA TGTGCCAGCAGTGAAGAGGGGCAGGGGGCGTCCGGGGAGCTGTTTTTT. This translates into CASSEEGQGASGELFF.